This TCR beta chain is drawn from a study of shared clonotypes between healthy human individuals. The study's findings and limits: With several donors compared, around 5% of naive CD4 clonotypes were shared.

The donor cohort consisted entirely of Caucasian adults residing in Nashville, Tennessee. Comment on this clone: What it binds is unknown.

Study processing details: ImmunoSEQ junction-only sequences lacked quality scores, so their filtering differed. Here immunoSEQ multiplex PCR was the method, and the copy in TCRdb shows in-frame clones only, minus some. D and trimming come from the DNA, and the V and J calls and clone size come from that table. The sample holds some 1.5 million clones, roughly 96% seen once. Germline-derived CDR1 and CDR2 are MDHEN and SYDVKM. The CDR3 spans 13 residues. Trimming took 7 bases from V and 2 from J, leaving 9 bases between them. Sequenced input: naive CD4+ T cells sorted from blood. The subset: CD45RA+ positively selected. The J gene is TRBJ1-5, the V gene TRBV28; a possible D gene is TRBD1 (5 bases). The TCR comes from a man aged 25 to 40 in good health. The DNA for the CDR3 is TGTGCCAGCATCAGGGACGGCAATCAGCCCCAGCATTTT. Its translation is CASIRDGNQPQHF. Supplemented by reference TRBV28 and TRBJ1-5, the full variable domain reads DVKVTQSSRYLVKRTGEKVFLECVQDMDHENMFWYRQDPGLGLRLIYFSYDVKMKEKGDIPEGYSVSREKKERFSLILESASTNQTSMYLCASIRDGNQPQHFGDGTRLSIL.